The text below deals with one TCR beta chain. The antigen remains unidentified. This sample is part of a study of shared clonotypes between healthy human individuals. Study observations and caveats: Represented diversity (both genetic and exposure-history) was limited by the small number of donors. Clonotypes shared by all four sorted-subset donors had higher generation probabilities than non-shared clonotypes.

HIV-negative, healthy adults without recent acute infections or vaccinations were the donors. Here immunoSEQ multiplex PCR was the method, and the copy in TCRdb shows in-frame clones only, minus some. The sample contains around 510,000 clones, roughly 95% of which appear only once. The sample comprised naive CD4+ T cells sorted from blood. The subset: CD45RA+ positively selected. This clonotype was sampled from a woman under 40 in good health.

The CDR3 reads CASSPGAGQPQHF. The DNA of the CDR3 is TGTGCCAGCTCACCAGGGGCCGGGCAGCCCCAGCATTTT. J is TRBJ1-5 and V is TRBV18, with D possibly TRBD1 on 5 matching bases. The germline V gene has CDR1 KGHSH and CDR2 LQKENI. The CDR3 runs 13 residues. V dropped 2 bases and J dropped 7 bases, with 9 bases sitting between them.